This T cell receptor beta chain was obtained from a study of T-cell reconstitution after alpha-beta-depleted transplantation in children. Preparation of the TCRbeta library was carried out with unique molecular identifiers. TCRdb used MiXCR to reprocess the PCR reads, holding one entry per CDR3 protein. This sample carries 200,000 to 250,000 distinct CDR3 sequences, roughly a tenth of them seen once, and the ten largest clones take 5.1%. Trimming removed 5 bases from V and 7 bases from J; junction bases left unmatched: 4. This CDR3 has 13 amino acids. This clonotype occurred many times. The starting material was PBMCs from the stem cell graft donor, obtained from the stem cell graft. The TCR comes from a human donor who donated a stem cell graft to a child with SCID. The gene calls are TRBV12-3 or TRBV12-4 and TRBJ2-2; TRBD1 matches at 7 bases. The CDR3 loop reads CASSPGQYGELFF. The CDR3 bases are TGTGCCAGCAGTCCGGGACAGTACGGGGAGCTGTTTTTT.